Listed below are T cell receptor beta chains from one sample, sequenced in a study of T-cell memory formation after mild COVID-19. TCRdb ran MiXCR on the 5' RACE reads and lists one entry per CDR3 protein. The sample contains 300,000 to 400,000 distinct CDR3 sequences, approximately 21% of which appear only once. Sequenced sample: PBMCs or a T cell subset sorted from them (not recorded which). The receptors were sampled from an adult woman who had mild COVID-19 (a few samples of this study predate the infection). Cell type and time point are not known. Both conserved end residues are part of each CDR3. The D gene is left open where the match is weak. Clone size is given for some rows only: seen once, a few or many times, or a class if the clone is expanded.

v_gene	j_gene	d_gene	abundance	CDR3nt	CDR3aa
TRBV2	TRBJ2-3	.	.	TGTGCCAGCAGGCGGAGTAGCGTGTCAGATACGAAGTATTTT	CASRRSSVSDTKYF
TRBV12-3/TRBV12-4	TRBJ2-7	.	.	TGTGCCAGCAGCATGGGGACCCTCATCTCCTACGAGCAGTACTTC	CASSMGTLISYEQYF
TRBV20-1	TRBJ1-4	.	.	TGCAGTGCTAAAAATGAAAAACTGTTTTTT	CSAKNEKLFF
TRBV20-1	TRBJ1-2	.	few	TGCAGTGCGCAGGACGGCTATGGCTACACCTTC	CSAQDGYGYTF
TRBV30	TRBJ2-4	.	.	TGTGCCTGGAGTGTGTTTGCGGGGTTAGCCAAAAACATTCAGTACTTC	CAWSVFAGLAKNIQYF
TRBV7-2	TRBJ2-1	.	many	TGTGCCAGCAGCTTAGTGGGTCGACCGCAGTTCTTC	CASSLVGRPQFF
TRBV7-2	TRBJ1-2	.	few	TGTGCCAGCAGCGAGGACTGGGAGGAAGGCTACACCTTC	CASSEDWEEGYTF
TRBV18	TRBJ1-4	.	.	TGTGCCAGCTCACCACCGGGCAGGGTATTTGAAAAACTGTTTTTT	CASSPPGRVFEKLFF
TRBV5-1	TRBJ2-5	TRBD1	many	TGCGCCAGCAGCATACAGGGGGAGGAAGAGACCCAGTACTTC	CASSIQGEEETQYF
TRBV14	TRBJ2-1	.	many	TGTGCCAGCAGCCCCGGATCAGGGGCGGGAGTATATAATGAGCAGTTCTTC	CASSPGSGAGVYNEQFF
TRBV19	TRBJ1-6	TRBD1	.	TGTGCCAGTAGTGTTTTAACCGGGACAGGGGATTCACCCCTCCACTTT	CASSVLTGTGDSPLHF
TRBV5-1	TRBJ2-1	.	many	TGCGCCAGCAGCTTGGACGAGCCTACCGACAATGAGCAGTTCTTC	CASSLDEPTDNEQFF
TRBV5-5	TRBJ2-1	TRBD2	.	TGTGCCAGCAGCTCCCATACGGGACTAGCGGAGAATGAGCAGTTCTTC	CASSSHTGLAENEQFF
TRBV4-1	TRBJ2-3	.	.	TGCGCCAGCAGCCAAGAAGCCCCCCCGAGCACAGATACGCAGTATTTT	CASSQEAPPSTDTQYF
TRBV7-9	TRBJ1-1	.	.	TGTGCCAGCAGCGAGAGAAGTCAAGATGAAGCTTTCTTT	CASSERSQDEAFF
TRBV14	TRBJ2-7	TRBD1	few	TGTGCCAGCAGCCTCGGGACAGGGGGCCTTTACGAGCAGTACTTC	CASSLGTGGLYEQYF
TRBV24-1	TRBJ2-1	TRBD2	few	TGTGCCACCAGTCCGGGGACTAGCGCCCACAATGAGCAGTTCTTC	CATSPGTSAHNEQFF
TRBV3-1	TRBJ2-2	.	.	TGTGCCAGCAGCCAAGATCATGGTACAGCAACCGGGGAGCTGTTTTTT	CASSQDHGTATGELFF
TRBV6-6	TRBJ2-7	.	few	TGTGCCAGCAGCCTCCATACAAACGAGCAGTACTTC	CASSLHTNEQYF
TRBV27	TRBJ1-2	.	few	TGTGCCAGCAGGTCGGGGGCACAGTATGGCTACACCTTC	CASRSGAQYGYTF
TRBV7-9	TRBJ1-1	.	few	TGTGCCAGCAGGGCTGAATCCGAAGCTTTCTTT	CASRAESEAFF
TRBV12-3/TRBV12-4	TRBJ2-1	.	.	TGTGCCAGCAGTTTCGGTTCCACTTGGAAGTCCTACAATGAGCAGTTCTTC	CASSFGSTWKSYNEQFF
TRBV24-1	TRBJ2-1	TRBD2	.	TGTGCCACCAGTCCGACTAGCGGGAGGCCATCCTACAATGAGCAGTTCTTC	CATSPTSGRPSYNEQFF
TRBV12-3/TRBV12-4	TRBJ1-2	TRBD1	.	TGTGCCAGCATCCTTGGGACAGGAGGCTATGGCTACACCTTC	CASILGTGGYGYTF
TRBV12-3/TRBV12-4	TRBJ2-5	TRBD1	many	TGTGCCAGCAGAAAGGGACAGCAAGAGACCCAGTACTTC	CASRKGQQETQYF
TRBV7-8	TRBJ2-3	TRBD2	.	TGTGCCAGCAGCCCAGCGGGACGGGGAAGCACAGATACGCAGTATTTT	CASSPAGRGSTDTQYF
TRBV7-9	TRBJ2-1	TRBD2	few	TGTGCCAGCGGTTGGCGGGGGGGCTCCTACAATGAGCAGTTCTTC	CASGWRGGSYNEQFF
TRBV6-1	TRBJ1-2	.	.	TGTGCCAGCAGTGAAAATCATTGGACTAACTATGGCTACACCTTC	CASSENHWTNYGYTF
TRBV4-3	TRBJ1-3	.	.	TGCGCCAGCAGCCAAGTCCAGGGAGAGAGGATTGCTGGAAACACCATATATTTT	CASSQVQGERIAGNTIYF
TRBV19	TRBJ2-7	.	.	TGTGCCAGTAGTCCTAGAAGGGGGGCAACAGGGAAATACGAGCAGTACTTC	CASSPRRGATGKYEQYF
TRBV20-1	TRBJ2-7	TRBD1	.	TGCAGTGCTAAGAATCCCGGGACAGTGGTCTACGAGCAGTACTTC	CSAKNPGTVVYEQYF
TRBV25-1	TRBJ2-5	.	few	TGTGCCAGCTCCTGGGGATTCGAGGGGTACCAAGAGACCCAGTACTTC	CASSWGFEGYQETQYF
TRBV7-3	TRBJ2-1	TRBD2	.	TGTGCCAGCAGCATGACTAGCGGTCGTTACAATGAGCAGTTCTTC	CASSMTSGRYNEQFF
TRBV6-5	TRBJ2-7	TRBD1	.	TGTGCCAGCAGTTACGCGAGACAGGGCTACGAGCAGTACTTC	CASSYARQGYEQYF
TRBV12-3/TRBV12-4	TRBJ2-7	TRBD1	few	TGTGCCAGCAGCATCTCGTGGGACAGATCCTACGAGCAGTACTTC	CASSISWDRSYEQYF
TRBV12-3/TRBV12-4	TRBJ2-3	.	few	TGTGCCAGCAGTTGGGCCAGGGTCACAGATACGCAGTATTTT	CASSWARVTDTQYF
TRBV4-3	TRBJ2-5	.	.	TGCGCCAGCAGCCAAGAGCGGGGAATTGAAGAGACCCAGTACTTC	CASSQERGIEETQYF
TRBV6-5	TRBJ1-1	.	few	TGTGCCAGCAGTCCGGCGGGGGGGGGCACTGAAGCTTTCTTT	CASSPAGGGTEAFF
TRBV7-9	TRBJ2-5	.	.	TGTGCCAGCACCGAGTTCTTTGAGAAGACCCAGTACTTC	CASTEFFEKTQYF
TRBV20-1	TRBJ2-5	.	.	TGCAGTGCTAGAGGTTGGGGAACCCAAGAGACCCAGTACTTC	CSARGWGTQETQYF
TRBV7-9	TRBJ1-1	.	.	TGTGCCAGCAGCTCAGTCCGGGGGGCGGGCACTGAAGCTTTCTTT	CASSSVRGAGTEAFF
TRBV5-4	TRBJ2-7	TRBD2	.	TGTGCCAGCAGCCGCGCGACTAGCGGGAACTCCTACGAGCAGTACTTC	CASSRATSGNSYEQYF
TRBV5-6	TRBJ1-1	.	few	TGTGCCAGCAGCTTGATGAGGGGGAATGCTTTCTTT	CASSLMRGNAFF
TRBV19	TRBJ2-2	.	.	TGTGCCAGTAGTATTGGCGGGGAGCTGTTTTTT	CASSIGGELFF
TRBV12-3/TRBV12-4	TRBJ2-5	.	few	TGTGCCAGCAGGGCCCTAGGCGAGACCCAGTACTTC	CASRALGETQYF
TRBV6-5	TRBJ2-1	TRBD1	.	TGTGCCAGCAGCCACAGGGGGTTTGGGTACAATGAGCAGTTCTTC	CASSHRGFGYNEQFF
TRBV7-3	TRBJ2-3	TRBD1	.	TGTGCCAGCAGCCGCGCCAGCGACAGGGGAGATACGCAGTATTTT	CASSRASDRGDTQYF
TRBV20-1	TRBJ2-6	TRBD1	.	TGCAGTGCTAGTCGGGACAGGGGCCATGGGGCCAACGTCCTGACTTTC	CSASRDRGHGANVLTF
TRBV29-1	TRBJ1-5	.	.	TGCAGCGTTGCGAGGGGCCGGGATCAGCCCCAGCATTTT	CSVARGRDQPQHF
TRBV7-9	TRBJ1-2	.	.	TGTGCCAGCAGAACGCAGGGCGGTGACTATGGCTACACCTTC	CASRTQGGDYGYTF
TRBV15	TRBJ2-1	.	few	TGTGCCACCAGCTCCCGAGATAGCCGCCATTCCCAGTTCTTC	CATSSRDSRHSQFF
TRBV10-3	TRBJ2-7	.	many	TGTGCCATCAGTGAGTGGTGGGACCAGGTGGGCTCCTACGAGCAGTACTTC	CAISEWWDQVGSYEQYF
TRBV12-3/TRBV12-4	TRBJ2-5	.	.	TGTGCCAGCAGTTTACCAGGGACTTACCAAGAGACCCAGTACTTC	CASSLPGTYQETQYF
TRBV7-9	TRBJ1-1	.	.	TGTGCCAGCAGCTCAAGCTACAGGGAGGACACTGAAGCTTTCTTT	CASSSSYREDTEAFF